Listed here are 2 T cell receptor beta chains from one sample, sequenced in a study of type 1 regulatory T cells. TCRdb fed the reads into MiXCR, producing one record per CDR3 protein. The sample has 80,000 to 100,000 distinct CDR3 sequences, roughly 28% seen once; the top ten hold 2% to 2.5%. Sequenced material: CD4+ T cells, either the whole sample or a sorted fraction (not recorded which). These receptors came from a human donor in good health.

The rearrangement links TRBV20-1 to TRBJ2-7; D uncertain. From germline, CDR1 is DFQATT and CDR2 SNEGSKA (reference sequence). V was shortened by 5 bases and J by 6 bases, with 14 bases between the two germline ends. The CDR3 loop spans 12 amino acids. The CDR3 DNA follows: TGCAGTGCTGTCTCAGGTACCTCCGAGCAGTACTTC. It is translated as CSAVSGTSEQYF.

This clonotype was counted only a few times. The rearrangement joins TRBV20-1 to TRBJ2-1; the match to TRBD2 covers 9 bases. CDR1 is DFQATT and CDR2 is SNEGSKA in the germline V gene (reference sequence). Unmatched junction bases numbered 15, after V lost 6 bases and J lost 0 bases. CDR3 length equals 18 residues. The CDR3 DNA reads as TGCAGTGCCACCCCGATCGGGCTAGCGGGGAGCTCCTACAATGAGCAGTTCTTC. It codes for CSATPIGLAGSSYNEQFF.